These 17 T cell receptor beta chains originate from one sample sequenced in a study of blood T cell repertoires in COVID-19. Sequenced by immunoSEQ multiplex PCR; TCRdb stores in-frame clones only, minus some. The sample has approximately 61,000 clones; 75% to 90% are singletons. Sequencing was carried out using peripheral blood. These receptors came from a human donor in a cohort sampled during active COVID-19.

J is TRBJ2-7 and V is TRBV5-1; 7 bases line up with TRBD2. There are 16 residues in the CDR3. J gave up 2 bases and V 4 bases, and 12 bases lay outside the gene matches. Looked up from germline, CDR1 is SGHRS and CDR2 is YFSETQ. The CDR3 coding sequence is TGCGCCAGCAGCCCAGAGTGGTGGGAGGGGACCTACGAGCAGTACTTC. Its translation is CASSPEWWEGTYEQYF.

The chain uses TRBV11-2 and TRBJ2-1, with 9 bases fitting TRBD2. The CDR3 consists of 19 residues. Germline V lookup: CDR1 SGHAT, CDR2 FQNNGV. The V segment lost 1 base and the J segment 6 bases; nucleotides outside the gene matches: 16. CDR3 amino acids: CASSLGRLAGLRGSNEQFF. The CDR3 region has the DNA TGTGCCAGCAGCTTAGGCCGGCTAGCGGGGCTTAGGGGGAGCAATGAGCAGTTCTTC.

The rearrangement links TRBV28 to TRBJ2-7; the D gene is possibly TRBD2 (6 bases). Trimming stripped 3 bases from V and 3 bases from J, with 9 bases between. The CDR3 covers 13 residues. CDR1 is MDHEN, CDR2 SYDVKM, per germline. The chain's CDR3 is CASSLTRYYEQYF. The DNA for the CDR3 is TGTGCCAGCAGTTTGACTAGGTACTACGAGCAGTACTTC.

The genes are TRBV10-3 and TRBJ1-2; 7 nucleotides align to TRBD1. J was trimmed by 3 bases and V by 10 bases; bases with no gene match: 8. The CDR3 is 13 amino acids. Looked up from germline, CDR1 is ENHRY and CDR2 is SYGVKD. The CDR3 bases are TGTGCCAGCCGACAGGGTGAGGACTATGGCTACACCTTC. This codes for CASRQGEDYGYTF.

This chain uses TRBV12-3 or TRBV12-4 with TRBJ2-7; perhaps TRBD2 as D (6 bases). Trimming left V 7 bases short and J 4 bases short, with 11 bases between. This CDR3 is built from 12 residues. In DNA, the CDR3 is TGTGCCAGCACCAGGGCGGGGTACGAGCAGTACTTC. This encodes CASTRAGYEQYF.

V and J are TRBV7-6 and TRBJ1-5, with a tentative D call TRBD1 (5 bases). Deletions cut 5 bases from V and 0 bases from J, with 11 bases between. The germline V gene encodes CDR1 SGHVS and CDR2 FNYEAQ. The CDR3 is 15 amino acids. This chain's CDR3 is CASSPGGTSNQPQHF. CDR3 nucleotides: TGTGCCAGCAGCCCGGGGGGAACTAGCAATCAGCCCCAGCATTTT.

This sequence joins TRBV27 and TRBJ2-1; 9 bases fit TRBD2. The CDR3 contains 15 residues. V dropped 10 bases and J dropped 6; count of bases not matched to a gene: 13. CDR1 is MNHEY and CDR2 is SMNVEV in the germline V gene (reference sequence). For the CDR3, the DNA is TGTGCCACCGAGGCTAGCGGGGCCGACGGCAATGAGCAGTTCTTC. Its translation is CATEASGADGNEQFF.

The chain is built from TRBV3-1 (or the pseudogene TRBV3-2) and TRBJ2-1; D is unresolved. CDR1 is LGHDT and CDR2 is YNNKEL in the germline V gene (reference sequence). The CDR3 sequence is 15 residues long. V was trimmed by 1 base and J by 4 bases, leaving 11 bases between them. CDR3 DNA: TGTGCCAGCAGCCAAGTTAATAGCCGGTACAATGAGCAGTTCTTC. Translation gives CASSQVNSRYNEQFF.

The CDR3 DNA follows: TGTGCCAGTAGTATCCGTGACACTGAAGCTTTCTTT. This encodes CASSIRDTEAFF. The chain couples TRBV19 to TRBJ1-1; D not certain. Germline CDR1 and CDR2: LNHDA and SQIVND (reference sequence). This CDR3 region has 12 residues. The germline V and J ends were trimmed by 3 bases and 3 bases, with 5 bases remaining between them.

J is TRBJ2-3 and V is TRBV4-1; TRBD2 agrees at 9 bases. Germline lookup yields CDR1 MGHRA and CDR2 YSYEKL. With V trimmed by 4 bases and J by 5 bases, 10 bases remained unmatched. This CDR3 is 16 amino acids long. CDR3 sequence (DNA): TGCGCCAGCAGCCCCTCTGACGCGGGAGGGAAAGATACGCAGTATTTT. This translates into CASSPSDAGGKDTQYF.

This chain uses TRBV5-1 with TRBJ2-1; TRBD1 matches at 9 bases. Germline assignment: CDR1 SGHRS and CDR2 YFSETQ. The trim removed 1 base at V and 8 bases at J, leaving 10 bases unmatched. The CDR3 length is 16 residues. The DNA of the CDR3 is TGCGCCAGCAGCTTGACCCTGGGACAGGGTAGAGATGAGCAGTTCTTC. As protein: CASSLTLGQGRDEQFF.

This rearrangement joins TRBV2 to TRBJ1-5; maybe TRBD1 (6 bases). Trimming shortened V by 6 bases and J by 1 base, and 13 bases separated the two germline ends. This CDR3 region has 15 residues. Germline CDR1 and CDR2: SNHLY and FYNNEI. CDR3 nucleotide sequence: TGTGCCAGCAGCCGAAACAGGGCGAGCAATCAGCCCCAGCATTTT. Translation: CASSRNRASNQPQHF.

The CDR3 coding sequence is TGCGCCAGCAGCCCGGGACTAGCGGGAGGTCGGGGCACAGATACGCAGTATTTT. Protein sequence: CASSPGLAGGRGTDTQYF. V is TRBV5-1 and J is TRBJ2-3, with 15 bases fitting TRBD2. V trimming: 4 bases; J trimming: 1 base; junction bases outside the gene matches: 7. This CDR3 contains 18 residues. From germline, CDR1 is SGHRS and CDR2 YFSETQ. Full variable domain (missing parts from reference TRBV5-1 and TRBJ2-3): KAGVTQTPRYLIKTRGQQVTLSCSPISGHRSVSWYQQTPGQGLQFLFEYFSETQRNKGNFPGRFSGRQFSNSRSEMNVSTLELGDSALYLCASSPGLAGGRGTDTQYFGPGTRLTVL.

The chain couples TRBV7-9 to TRBJ2-7; 11 positions match TRBD1. CDR3 length equals 14 residues. With V trimmed by 5 bases and J by 7 bases, 7 bases remained unmatched. Germline-derived CDR1 and CDR2 are SEHNR and FQNEAQ (reference sequence). The CDR3 DNA reads as TGTGCCAGCAGCCAAGGGACAGGGGGAGATGAGCAGTACTTC. Its protein is CASSQGTGGDEQYF. Full variable domain (missing parts from reference TRBV7-9 and TRBJ2-7): DTGVSQNPRHKITKRGQNVTFRCDPISEHNRLYWYRQTLGQGPEFLTYFQNEAQLEKSRLLSDRFSAERPKGSFSTLEIQRTEQGDSAMYLCASSQGTGGDEQYFGPGTRLTVT.

The chain is built from TRBV5-5 and TRBJ2-7, with a weak D call TRBD2 (5 bases). V lost 2 bases and J lost 2, with 14 bases in between. The CDR3 loop spans 15 amino acids. Germline loops: CDR1 SGHKS, CDR2 YYEKEE (reference sequence). CDR3: CASSFAGVSAYEQYF. As DNA, the CDR3 is TGTGCCAGCAGCTTTGCCGGGGTCTCAGCCTACGAGCAGTACTTC.

V gene TRBV24-1 combines with J gene TRBJ2-1; TRBD2 agrees at 9 bases. The CDR3 totals 16 residues. The V segment lost 4 bases and the J segment 0 bases; nucleotides outside the gene matches: 3. Germline V gene sequence: CDR1 KGHDR, CDR2 SFDVKD. CDR3 sequence: CATSDQREVSYNEQFF. The CDR3 DNA reads as TGTGCCACCAGTGACCAGCGGGAGGTCTCCTACAATGAGCAGTTCTTC.

This chain joins TRBV23-1 and TRBJ2-1; 12 positions match TRBD2. TRBV23-1 is identified as an open reading frame with a role that is uncertain. The CDR3 extends over 20 amino acids. V lost 0 bases, J lost 4 bases, and 13 bases stayed unmatched. The DNA for the CDR3 is TGCGCCAGCAGTCAATCGGGCCTAGCGGGAGGGCCGGGGAAATACAATGAGCAGTTCTTC. Amino acids: CASSQSGLAGGPGKYNEQFF.